These T cell receptor beta chains were read from a single sample in a study of PD-1 blockade in classical Hodgkin lymphoma. Profiling relied on immunoSEQ multiplex PCR, and the TCRdb table lists in-frame clones only, not all of them. The data contain roughly 7,000 clones, 70% to 80% of them singletons. This sample comprised peripheral blood mononuclear cells (PBMCs), obtained before the second cycle of nivolumab. Every receptor here comes from a human donor with classical Hodgkin lymphoma. Each CDR3 is given with its conserved first and last residue. Fields, in order: D gene, clone size, J gene, V gene, CDR3 DNA, CDR3 protein. The D gene is left open where the match is weak. The size entry is marked missing in some rows and otherwise reads once, few, many or a size class.

-	-	TRBJ1-1	TRBV11-2	TGTGCCAGCAGCTTAGATAGAAACACTGAAGCTTTCTTT	CASSLDRNTEAFF
TRBD2	-	TRBJ2-1	TRBV28	TGTGCCAGCAGTTTGCCTAGCGGGAGAATCCATGAGCAGTTCTTC	CASSLPSGRIHEQFF
-	large	TRBJ2-7	TRBV6-6	TGTGCCAGCACCCTCGGAGGGACCTACGAGCAGTACTTC	CASTLGGTYEQYF
TRBD1	-	TRBJ2-2	TRBV6-5	TGTGCCAGCAGTTTCCGGGACAGTGGCACCGGGGAGCTGTTTTTT	CASSFRDSGTGELFF
TRBD2	few	TRBJ2-7	TRBV27	TGTGCCAGCAGCCCTACTAGCGGGAGGTCCTACGAGCAGTACTTC	CASSPTSGRSYEQYF
-	-	TRBJ2-1	TRBV6-1	TGTGCCAGCAGTGAAAGAGGCAGGCTTAATGAGCAGTTCTTC	CASSERGRLNEQFF
-	-	TRBJ2-5	TRBV28	TGTGCCAGCAGTTTACTCAGCGGGCAAGAGACCCAGTACTTC	CASSLLSGQETQYF
-	-	TRBJ2-3	TRBV25-1	TGTGCCAGCGGGACACCTGGTACAGATACGCAGTATTTT	CASGTPGTDTQYF
TRBD2	few	TRBJ2-3	TRBV5-4	TGTGCCAGCAGGGCGCCCGGGGGGGCAGATACGCAGTATTTT	CASRAPGGADTQYF
-	-	TRBJ1-5	TRBV28	TGTGCCAGCAGTCCCTCCGGGGGGCTAAGGCAGCCCCAGCATTTT	CASSPSGGLRQPQHF
-	-	TRBJ2-2	TRBV28	TGTGCCATTCGGACAGCGAACACCGGGGAGCTGTTTTTT	CAIRTANTGELFF
-	-	TRBJ2-7	TRBV28	TGTGCCAGCAGTTTTCTTGGCGGGGCCTACGAGCAGTACTTC	CASSFLGGAYEQYF
-	once	TRBJ2-2	TRBV6-5	TGTGCCAGCAGTTACTCCGAATGGCCCGGGGAGCTGTTTTTT	CASSYSEWPGELFF
-	-	TRBJ1-2	TRBV12-5	TGTGCTAGTGGTCCCCCCGGACAGTACCCTTGGGGCTACACCTTC	CASGPPGQYPWGYTF
TRBD1	-	TRBJ2-1	TRBV5-1	TGCGCCAGCAGCTTGCAAGGGACAGGGGTTGAGCAGTTCTTC	CASSLQGTGVEQFF
-	-	TRBJ2-7	TRBV5-6	TGTGCCAGCAGCTTGGGAGGCGACTCCTACGAGCAGTACTTC	CASSLGGDSYEQYF
-	-	TRBJ2-7	TRBV29-1	TGCAGCGTTAAACCTACACCCTACGAGCAGTACTTC	CSVKPTPYEQYF
-	-	TRBJ1-1	TRBV21-1	TGTGCCAGCTTTCTAGACAGGGGGCTTCCTGAAGCTTTCTTT	CASFLDRGLPEAFF
-	-	TRBJ2-7	TRBV23-1	TGCGCCAGCAGTCAATCATCCGAGCAGTACTTC	CASSQSSEQYF
-	-	TRBJ1-2	TRBV30	TGTGCCTGGAGTAAGACCCAGAGGGACTATGGCTACACCTTC	CAWSKTQRDYGYTF
TRBD2	-	TRBJ2-5	TRBV7-3	TGTGCCAGCAGCCAAGCGGGAGGCCTCCAAGAGACCCAGTACTTC	CASSQAGGLQETQYF
-	-	TRBJ2-7	TRBV19	TGTGCCAGTAGTATGGCAGGGTTCTCCTACGAGCAGTACTTC	CASSMAGFSYEQYF
-	-	TRBJ1-5	TRBV29-1	TGCAGCGTTGAACTCGGGGGGAATCAGCCCCAGCATTTT	CSVELGGNQPQHF
TRBD1	-	TRBJ1-3	TRBV18	TGTGCCAGCTCACCTAAACAGGGGAAACGAAACACCATATATTTT	CASSPKQGKRNTIYF
-	-	TRBJ1-2	TRBV4-1	TGCGCCAGCAGCCAAGATAACAGGGTTCCTGGCTACACCTTC	CASSQDNRVPGYTF
-	-	TRBJ2-3	TRBV7-2	TGTGCCAGCAGCCCGACGGGCTCGGGGACGCAGTATTTT	CASSPTGSGTQYF
-	-	TRBJ1-1	TRBV19	TGTGCCAGTAGCCCGAAGGGGGCTGAAGCTTTCTTT	CASSPKGAEAFF
-	-	TRBJ2-7	TRBV9	TGTGCCAGCAGCGGGGAAAACTACGAGCAGTACTTC	CASSGENYEQYF
TRBD2	few	TRBJ2-7	TRBV27	TGTGCCAGCAGTTTATTACTAGCGGGAGCCGAGCAGTACTTC	CASSLLLAGAEQYF
-	-	TRBJ1-2	TRBV29-1	TGCAGCGTTGAAGTTTTGTCCAGGTTTAATGGCTACACCTTC	CSVEVLSRFNGYTF
TRBD1	-	TRBJ2-7	TRBV5-1	TGCGCCAGCAGCTCCCTGGACAGGAGGACAGACGAGCAGTACTTC	CASSSLDRRTDEQYF
TRBD1	-	TRBJ2-7	TRBV19	TGTGCCAGTATTGGCCCGAGGGGGCGCGAGCAGTACTTC	CASIGPRGREQYF
TRBD1	few	TRBJ1-2	TRBV2	TGTGCCAGCAGTCCTCTAGGGACAGAAAACTATGGCTACACCTTC	CASSPLGTENYGYTF
TRBD2	-	TRBJ2-7	TRBV6-5	TGTGCCAGCAGTTTTGGACTAGATTACGAGCAGTACTTC	CASSFGLDYEQYF
TRBD1	-	TRBJ1-2	TRBV7-9	TGTGCCAGCAGCATAGGACAGGGAAGAGTCTATGGCTACACCTTC	CASSIGQGRVYGYTF
-	-	TRBJ2-7	TRBV1	TGCACCAGCCGGGACAGACAATCCTACGAGCAGTACTTC	CTSRDRQSYEQYF
-	-	TRBJ2-1	TRBV9	TGTGCCAGCAGCGTAGGTGGACGGTTCCTTTCCAATGAGCAGTTCTTC	CASSVGGRFLSNEQFF
TRBD1	-	TRBJ1-1	TRBV28	TGTGCCAGCAGTTTTTCCCTACAGGGGGACACTGAAGCTTTCTTT	CASSFSLQGDTEAFF
-	-	TRBJ1-2	TRBV5-5	TGTGCCAGCAGCTCTGGAGGAGGGGACCTCTATGGCTACACCTTC	CASSSGGGDLYGYTF
-	-	TRBJ2-7	TRBV9	TGTGCCAGCAGCGGTTCGGGATACGAGCAGTACTTC	CASSGSGYEQYF
-	-	TRBJ2-3	TRBV19	TGTGCCAGTAGTGGCGAGAACTCAGATACGCAGTATTTT	CASSGENSDTQYF
-	-	TRBJ2-6	TRBV7-6	TGTGCCAGCAGCTTAGCGGGGGTTGGGGCCAACGTCCTGACTTTC	CASSLAGVGANVLTF
-	few	TRBJ2-5	TRBV9	TGTGCCAGCAGCGTAGGAGGGGGGCTAGAAGAGACCCAGTACTTC	CASSVGGGLEETQYF
-	-	TRBJ2-2	TRBV18	TGTGCCAGCTCACAGACAGACGACAGCACCGGGGAGCTGTTTTTT	CASSQTDDSTGELFF
TRBD1	few	TRBJ1-1	TRBV6-5	TGTGCCAGCAGTAACCGGGACAGGGGGCTGGGTGAAGCTTTCTTT	CASSNRDRGLGEAFF
-	once	TRBJ1-2	TRBV4-3	TGCGCCAGCAGCCATGGAGGGTACTATGGCTACACCTTC	CASSHGGYYGYTF
-	-	TRBJ1-1	TRBV28	TGTGCCAGCAGTTACGTGAAGAACACTGAAGCTTTCTTT	CASSYVKNTEAFF
TRBD2	-	TRBJ2-5	TRBV19	TGTGCCAGTAGTATGCTAGCGGGTCAACAAGAGACCCAGTACTTC	CASSMLAGQQETQYF
TRBD1	once	TRBJ2-2	TRBV18	TGTGCCAGCTCACCAAAACAGGGGATGCTAAACACCGGGGAGCTGTTTTTT	CASSPKQGMLNTGELFF
-	-	TRBJ1-1	TRBV11-2	TGTGCCAGCAGCTTGGGACCCTCTGAAGCTTTCTTT	CASSLGPSEAFF
TRBD1	-	TRBJ2-1	TRBV6-6	TGTGCCAGCAGTTTCTCGGGACAGGCGACCTACAATGAGCAGTTCTTC	CASSFSGQATYNEQFF
-	-	TRBJ1-1	TRBV5-1	TGCGCCAGCAGCTTAGGACAGTTTGTGAACACTGAAGCTTTCTTT	CASSLGQFVNTEAFF
TRBD1	-	TRBJ1-2	TRBV13	TGTGCCAGCACCCATGGGACAGGGGGCTTGTACACCTTC	CASTHGTGGLYTF
-	once	TRBJ2-1	TRBV29-1	TGCAGCGTTGGCAGGGGACACGACGGCAATGAGCAGTTCTTC	CSVGRGHDGNEQFF
-	medium-sized	TRBJ2-7	TRBV7-9	TGTGCCAGCAGCTTAGGAGTAAACTACGAGCAGTACTTC	CASSLGVNYEQYF